This T cell receptor (beta chain) was retrieved from a study of blood T cell repertoires in COVID-19. As for the study in general: Samples of COVID-19 (acute and convalescent) were obtained from the United States, Italy and Spain. PBMCs, B-cell-depleted T cells, or T cells provided the cDNA or gDNA that made up the material.

Participants, roughly 18 to 100 years old, spanned under 30 US areas. Authors' methods: Amplification with reference gene primers provided the estimates of nucleated cell counts. Here immunoSEQ multiplex PCR was the method, and the copy in TCRdb shows in-frame clones only, minus some. The V and J calls and clone size come from that table; D and trimming were worked out from the DNA. The sample lists approximately 260,000 clones, about 90% occurring once. Germline values: CDR1 LNHNV, CDR2 YYDKDF (reference sequence). After removal of 1 base from V and 4 bases from J, the junction contained 6 bases not matched to a gene. The CDR3 consists of 16 residues. This clone was recorded once.

The sequence was collected from a middle-aged woman with acute COVID-19. The sample consisted of PBMCs or T cells enriched from blood (not recorded which). The V call is TRBV15, the J call TRBJ2-3, with TRBD2 matching 9 bases. The CDR3 coding sequence is TGTGCCACCAGCAGAGCTAGCGGGGCGTCGGCAGATACGCAGTATTTT. It specifies CATSRASGASADTQYF. Looking up the rest from reference TRBV15 and TRBJ2-3 gives the full variable domain: DAMVIQNPRYQVTQFGKPVTLSCSQTLNHNVMYWYQQKSSQAPKLLFHYYDKDFNNEADTPDNFQSRRPNTSFCFLDIRSPGLGDTAMYLCATSRASGASADTQYFGPGTRLTVL.